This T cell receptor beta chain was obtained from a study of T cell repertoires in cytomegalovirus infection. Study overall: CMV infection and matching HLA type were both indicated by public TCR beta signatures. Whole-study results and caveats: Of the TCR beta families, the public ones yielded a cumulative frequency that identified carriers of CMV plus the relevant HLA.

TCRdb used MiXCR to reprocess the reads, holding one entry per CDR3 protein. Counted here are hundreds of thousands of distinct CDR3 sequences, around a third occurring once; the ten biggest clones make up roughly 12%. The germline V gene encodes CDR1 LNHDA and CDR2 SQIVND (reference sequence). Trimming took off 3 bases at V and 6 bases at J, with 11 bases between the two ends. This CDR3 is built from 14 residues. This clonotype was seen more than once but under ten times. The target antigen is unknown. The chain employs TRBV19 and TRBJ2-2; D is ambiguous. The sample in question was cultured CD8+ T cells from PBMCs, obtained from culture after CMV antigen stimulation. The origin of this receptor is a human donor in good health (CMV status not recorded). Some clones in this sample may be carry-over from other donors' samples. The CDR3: CASSIYDTSGELFF. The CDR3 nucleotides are TGTGCCAGTAGTATTTATGACACCTCCGGGGAGCTGTTTTTT.